This T cell receptor (beta chain) was identified in a study of control samples from healthy donors and cancer patients. TCRdb keeps only in-frame clones here, not all; method: immunoSEQ multiplex PCR. The table shows fewer than 200,000 clones, with over 85% occurring only once. The V gene's germline CDR1 is KGHSH and CDR2 LQKENI. The CDR3 covers 14 residues. Trimming cost V 3 bases and J 0 bases; bases outside gene matches: 2. Sequenced sample: blood. The origin of this receptor is a man younger than 35 in good health. The rearrangement uses TRBV18 and TRBJ2-7, with 7 bases aligning to TRBD1. Here the CDR3 DNA reads TGTGCCAGCTCACCGGACAGGATCTCCTACGAGCAGTACTTC. Encoded protein: CASSPDRISYEQYF.